The 16 T cell receptor beta chains below all came from one sample that was sequenced in a study of blood T cell repertoires in COVID-19 (dated by TCRdb to the early 2020s). Libraries came from the immunoSEQ multiplex PCR assay. Imported from immuneACCESS, the table was reduced by TCRdb to in-frame sequences with V and J called. These copies leave out some clones; in studies compared against another copy, an unresolved V gene accounts for under half, and the cause of the remainder is not known. This sample comprises 250,000 to 350,000 clones, more than 75% of them detected only once. The ten largest clones capture approximately 8.1% of the sample. Sequencing input: peripheral blood. The receptors stem from a woman aged 50 to 60 who had recovered from COVID-19.

The chain couples TRBV27 to TRBJ1-4; D perhaps matches TRBD1 (6 bases). There are 23 residues in the CDR3. Germline V lookup: CDR1 MNHEY, CDR2 SMNVEV (reference sequence). Trimming took off 2 bases at V and 7 bases at J, with 38 bases between the two ends. In DNA, the CDR3 is TGTGCCAGCAGTTTAGATGGGGGACCGTCTTGGGGACACAACCCCCTAAAGGGTGAAAAACTGTTTTTT. As protein: CASSLDGGPSWGHNPLKGEKLFF.

This chain links TRBV5-4 with TRBJ2-3; TRBD2 agrees at 8 bases. The germline V gene encodes CDR1 SGHNT and CDR2 YYREEE (reference sequence). Unmatched junction bases numbered 6, after V lost 3 bases and J lost 0 bases. This CDR3 is 16 amino acids long. The CDR3 DNA follows: TGTGCCAGCAGCTCACCCGGGACTAGGAGCACAGATACGCAGTATTTT. Its translation is CASSSPGTRSTDTQYF.

This chain joins TRBV4-1 and TRBJ1-4, with 10 bases fitting TRBD1. The ends lost 3 bases at V and 7 bases at J; junction bases unmatched: 5. Germline lookup yields CDR1 MGHRA and CDR2 YSYEKL. This CDR3 is 15 amino acids long. CDR3 sequence (DNA): TGCGCCAGCAGCCAGGCCGGGACAGGGGTTGAAAAACTGTTTTTT. It is translated as CASSQAGTGVEKLFF.

The J gene is TRBJ2-3, the V gene TRBV5-4, with TRBD1 matching over 8 bases. Trimming took 10 bases from V and 5 from J; bases not matched to a gene: 9. Germline CDR1 and CDR2: SGHNT and YYREEE (reference sequence). The CDR3 loop spans 13 amino acids. CDR3 DNA sequence: TGTGCCCAGGGGGCCCGAGGGGGAGATACGCAGTATTTT. Its protein is CAQGARGGDTQYF.

This chain links TRBV5-4 with TRBJ2-3; a weak D match, TRBD1 (5 bases). Germline CDR1 reads SGHNT; CDR2 reads YYREEE (reference sequence). V dropped 0 bases and J dropped 0 bases, with 5 bases sitting between them. The CDR3 totals 14 residues. DNA of the CDR3: TGTGCCAGCAGCTTGGACAGGAGCACAGATACGCAGTATTTT. Its translation: CASSLDRSTDTQYF.

The chain joins TRBV20-1 to TRBJ2-5; 8 bases align to TRBD2. The CDR3 consists of 16 residues. The germline V gene encodes CDR1 DFQATT and CDR2 SNEGSKA (reference sequence). V gave up 3 bases and J gave up 1 base; unmatched junction bases: 10. CDR3 residues: CSASLFGGGPQETQYF. The CDR3 DNA reads as TGCAGTGCTAGTCTTTTCGGGGGGGGACCCCAAGAGACCCAGTACTTC.

This clone was recorded only once. The chain couples TRBV28 to TRBJ1-5; D not certain. V was pared by 3 bases and J by 2 bases, with 5 bases between. CDR1 and CDR2 from the germline V gene are MDHEN and SYDVKM. This CDR3 contains 13 residues. The CDR3 DNA reads as TGTGCCAGCAGTTTGTATGGCAATCAGCCCCAGCATTTT. Protein product: CASSLYGNQPQHF.

The genes are TRBV9 and TRBJ2-7; TRBD2 matches 7 bases. Germline lookup yields CDR1 SGDLS and CDR2 YYNGEE. V was pared by 0 bases and J by 5 bases, with 8 bases of the junction left unmatched. This CDR3 is built from 15 residues. The CDR3 loop is CASSVDGRVDDEQYF. CDR3 nucleotide sequence: TGTGCCAGCAGCGTAGATGGGAGGGTTGACGACGAGCAGTACTTC.

J is TRBJ1-5 and V is TRBV6-1, with D perhaps matching TRBD1 (5 bases). The CDR3 extends over 17 amino acids. The germline V and J ends were trimmed by 4 bases and 1 base, with 17 bases remaining between them. Germline CDR1 MNHNS, CDR2 SASEGT. This chain's CDR3 is CASSGRGGGISNQPQHF. The CDR3 DNA follows: TGTGCCAGCAGTGGGCGGGGGGGAGGAATAAGCAATCAGCCCCAGCATTTT.

The chain has TRBV4-1 and TRBJ2-1; 10 nucleotides line up with TRBD2. Germline loops: CDR1 MGHRA, CDR2 YSYEKL. The length of the CDR3 is 14 residues. The junction had 9 bases not matched to a gene; V was cut back by 6 bases and J by 10 bases. Here the CDR3 reads CASRKAGGPQEQFF. CDR3 DNA: TGCGCCAGCAGAAAAGCGGGGGGGCCCCAAGAGCAGTTCTTC.

The V call is TRBV5-1, the J call TRBJ1-3; weak D call: TRBD1 (6 bases). There are 16 residues in the CDR3. V lost 5 bases to trimming and J lost 2 bases, with 17 bases between them. Germline-derived CDR1 and CDR2 are SGHRS and YFSETQ. Written as DNA, the CDR3 is TGCGCCAGCAGACCGTCTATGCAGGGGACTGGAAACACCATATATTTT. Residues: CASRPSMQGTGNTIYF.

The chain links TRBV20-1 to TRBJ2-5; no reliable D call. The CDR3 sequence is 11 residues long. V lost 5 bases and J lost 5, with 9 bases in between. Germline CDR1 and CDR2: DFQATT and SNEGSKA (reference sequence). Here the CDR3 reads CSADLHETQYF. The CDR3, as DNA: TGCAGTGCTGATTTACACGAGACCCAGTACTTC.

This chain uses TRBV9 with TRBJ2-1; 9 positions agree with TRBD2. This CDR3 has 15 residues. Germline CDR1 reads SGDLS; CDR2 reads YYNGEE. The junction had 10 bases not matched to a gene; V was cut back by 3 bases and J by 9 bases. The CDR3 loop reads CASSARAGGFPEQFF. CDR3 DNA sequence: TGTGCCAGCAGCGCCAGAGCGGGAGGTTTTCCTGAGCAGTTCTTC.

This chain links TRBV6-2 or TRBV6-3 with TRBJ2-7, with 9 bases identical to TRBD1. Trimming took 2 bases from V and 3 from J; bases not matched to a gene: 11. Germline V gene lookup returns CDR1 MNHEY and CDR2 SVGEGT. The CDR3 is made up of 17 amino acids. CDR3 coding DNA: TGTGCCAGCAGTTACACCAAAACCGGGACAGGGTTCTACGAGCAGTACTTC. Translating gives CASSYTKTGTGFYEQYF.

The chain uses TRBV5-1 and TRBJ1-2; D gene unclear. The germline V and J ends were trimmed by 3 bases and 2 bases, with 5 bases remaining between them. CDR3 length equals 12 residues. From germline, CDR1 is SGHRS and CDR2 YFSETQ. The CDR3 DNA follows: TGCGCCAGCAGCTGGGAGAACTATGGCTACACCTTC. Translation: CASSWENYGYTF.

The rearrangement uses TRBV9 and TRBJ2-3; 7 bases line up with TRBD2. With 4 bases clipped from V and 2 bases from J, the junction kept 13 bases outside the gene matches. The CDR3 spans 17 residues. Germline CDR1 and CDR2: SGDLS and YYNGEE. The DNA for the CDR3 is TGTGCCAGCAGCTCTGGGGCTAGCGGATACTTCACAGATACGCAGTATTTT. As protein: CASSSGASGYFTDTQYF.